The 24 T cell receptor beta chains reported below all come from one sample, sequenced in a study of blood T cell repertoires in COVID-19 (dated by TCRdb to the early 2020s). The library was made by the immunoSEQ multiplex PCR assay. TCRdb took over this immuneACCESS table, retaining in-frame rearrangements with V and J assigned. Such tables are incomplete; in checked studies, under half of the missing clones stem from an unresolved V gene, and the remainder is unexplained. Present in this sample are roughly 250,000 clones, 80% to 90% of which were seen just once. Around 4.5% of the sample is held by the ten biggest clonotypes. Sequenced sample: PBMCs or T cells enriched from blood (not recorded which). Source of these receptors: a woman aged 25 to 39 who had recovered from COVID-19.

This clone was seen only once. The chain is built from TRBV10-3 and TRBJ2-7; 7 nucleotides agree with TRBD1. This CDR3 is built from 17 residues. Germline V CDR1 and CDR2: ENHRY, SYGVKD. The ends lost 0 bases at V and 4 bases at J; junction bases unmatched: 12. CDR3 in amino acids: CAISESKGSGGPYEQYF. The CDR3 bases are TGTGCCATCAGTGAGTCGAAAGGGTCAGGGGGTCCATACGAGCAGTACTTC.

This rearrangement joins TRBV28 to TRBJ2-5; 8 nucleotides agree with TRBD2. CDR1 and CDR2 from the germline V gene are MDHEN and SYDVKM. The length of the CDR3 is 16 residues. Trimming cost V 5 bases and J 2 bases; bases outside gene matches: 10. DNA for the CDR3: TGTGCCAGCAGTACTTCCGCGGGACTAGGGCAAGAGACCCAGTACTTC. Amino acid sequence: CASSTSAGLGQETQYF.

V usage is TRBV28 and J usage is TRBJ1-1; no clear D gene. Germline CDR1 is MDHEN and CDR2 is SYDVKM. This CDR3 spans 14 amino acids. V shed 2 bases and J shed 4 bases, with 11 bases lying between them. The CDR3 protein is CASSLVARSTEAFF. The CDR3 DNA reads TGTGCCAGCAGTTTAGTAGCCCGTTCCACTGAAGCTTTCTTT. The full variable domain, its missing parts supplied by reference TRBV28 and TRBJ1-1, is DVKVTQSSRYLVKRTGEKVFLECVQDMDHENMFWYRQDPGLGLRLIYFSYDVKMKEKGDIPEGYSVSREKKERFSLILESASTNQTSMYLCASSLVARSTEAFFGQGTRLTVV.

CDR3 sequence (DNA): TGTGCCAGCAGCTCGTCAGGGAACTCTCCTTCACCCCTCCACTTT. The encoded protein is CASSSSGNSPSPLHF. The V and J genes are TRBV5-5 and TRBJ1-6; D is possibly TRBD1 (5 bases). Trimming cost V 3 bases and J 9 bases, with 16 bases left between them. CDR1 and CDR2 from the germline V gene are SGHKS and YYEKEE (reference sequence). The CDR3 covers 15 residues.

V is TRBV6-6 and J is TRBJ1-6; tentatively, D is TRBD1 (6 bases). The CDR3 runs to 15 residues. Trimming left V 2 bases short and J 9 bases short, with 14 bases between. Germline V lookup: CDR1 MNHNY, CDR2 SVGAGI (reference sequence). The CDR3 region is CASSYHPGAISPLHF. CDR3 nucleotides: TGTGCCAGCAGTTACCACCCAGGGGCAATTTCACCCCTCCACTTT.

The chain links TRBV28 to TRBJ1-2; 7 bases match TRBD1. Germline trimming cut 5 bases from V and 4 bases from J; bases unmatched to any gene: 7. The CDR3 runs 14 residues. CDR1 is MDHEN, CDR2 SYDVKM, per germline. CDR3 sequence reads: CASSVWDSSYGYTF. Here the CDR3 DNA reads TGTGCCAGCAGTGTCTGGGACAGCTCCTATGGCTACACCTTC.

This chain links TRBV2 with TRBJ1-2; 9 nucleotides line up with TRBD1. V shed 4 bases and J 5 bases; nucleotides not matched to a gene: 17. The CDR3 runs 18 residues. Germline V lookup: CDR1 SNHLY, CDR2 FYNNEI. The CDR3 reads CASSVSGTGINMEYGYTF. CDR3 DNA sequence: TGTGCCAGCAGTGTATCCGGGACAGGGATTAATATGGAATATGGCTACACCTTC.

This clone was observed a single time. This chain uses TRBV19 with TRBJ2-2; a possible D gene is TRBD1 (5 bases). CDR1 and CDR2 (germline): LNHDA, SQIVND (reference sequence). Trimming removed 3 bases from V and 6 bases from J, with 14 bases in between. The CDR3 has 15 amino acids. The CDR3 sequence: CASSIRGQNPGELFF. The CDR3 coding sequence is TGTGCCAGTAGTATTAGGGGCCAAAACCCCGGGGAGCTGTTTTTT. Filled out from reference TRBV19 and TRBJ2-2, the complete variable domain reads DGGITQSPKYLFRKEGQNVTLSCEQNLNHDAMYWYRQDPGQGLRLIYYSQIVNDFQKGDIAEGYSVSREKKESFPLTVTSAQKNPTAFYLCASSIRGQNPGELFFGEGSRLTVL.

The rearrangement links TRBV29-1 to TRBJ2-7; no firm D call. The CDR3 sequence is 14 residues long. Germline lookup yields CDR1 SQVTM and CDR2 ANQGSEA. Trimming removed 2 bases at V and 3 bases at J, with 14 bases between. CDR3 sequence (DNA): TGCAGCGTTGAAAGAACCGCGAGTGTCTACGAGCAGTACTTC. The encoded protein is CSVERTASVYEQYF.

The chain combines TRBV7-8 with TRBJ1-5; D remains ambiguous. The CDR3 length is 15 residues. V lost 5 bases to trimming and J lost 1 base, with 12 bases between them. Germline V gene lookup returns CDR1 SGHVS and CDR2 FQNEAQ. Written as DNA, the CDR3 is TGTGCCAGCAGCCGGCAGCGAGGGAGCAATCAGCCCCAGCATTTT. Protein product: CASSRQRGSNQPQHF.

The J gene is TRBJ1-2, the V gene TRBV2; no firm D call. The CDR3 consists of 13 residues. V lost 8 bases to trimming and J lost 11 bases, with 21 bases between them. CDR1 is SNHLY and CDR2 is FYNNEI in the germline V gene. As DNA, the CDR3 is TGTGCCAGCGGACTAAGCCCGGGCCCTCGATACACCTTC. Translating it yields CASGLSPGPRYTF.

The CDR3 DNA sequence: TGTGCCAGCAGACCCATTCTCAGGGAAGGGAACACTGAAGCTTTCTTT. This gives the protein CASRPILREGNTEAFF. This rearrangement joins TRBV28 to TRBJ1-1; D might be TRBD1 (5 bases). Germline V gene sequence: CDR1 MDHEN, CDR2 SYDVKM. The CDR3 has 16 amino acids. V was pared by 6 bases and J by 1 base, with 18 bases between.

The chain links TRBV4-1 to TRBJ1-5, with 8 bases aligning to TRBD1. CDR3 length: 16 residues. J lost 4 bases, V lost 4 bases, and 9 bases had no gene match. Germline CDR1 is MGHRA and CDR2 is YSYEKL. CDR3 DNA sequence: TGCGCCAGCAGCCCCCAGGGGGCAATTTGGAATCAGCCCCAGCATTTT. Its protein product is CASSPQGAIWNQPQHF.

The chain links TRBV5-4 to TRBJ2-5; D perhaps matches TRBD1 (5 bases). The length of the CDR3 is 15 residues. With 0 bases removed from V and 6 bases from J, the gap between germline ends came to 15 bases. CDR1 is SGHNT, CDR2 YYREEE, per germline (reference sequence). The CDR3 bases are TGTGCCAGCAGCTTGGTGCCAGGGCTGGGAAAGACCCAGTACTTC. As protein: CASSLVPGLGKTQYF.

The V gene is TRBV19, the J gene TRBJ2-1; 8 positions agree with TRBD2. This CDR3 comprises 18 residues. The germline gives CDR1 LNHDA, CDR2 SQIVND (reference sequence). Losses at the gene ends were 3 bases for V and 0 bases for J; bases not matched to a gene: 10. CDR3 residues: CASSMGLGGVSSYNEQFF. CDR3 coding DNA: TGTGCCAGTAGTATGGGACTAGGAGGAGTGAGCTCCTACAATGAGCAGTTCTTC.

This clone came up many times. The chain joins TRBV11-2 to TRBJ2-5, with TRBD1 as a possible D gene (6 bases). Germline V CDR1 and CDR2: SGHAT, FQNNGV. This CDR3 comprises 12 residues. The V end lost 3 bases, the J end lost 5 bases, and 7 bases lay between the germline ends. The CDR3 nucleotides are TGTGCCAGCAGCTTGGGGGCGGAGACCCAGTACTTC. It specifies CASSLGAETQYF.

V and J are TRBV5-1 and TRBJ1-4; 9 bases line up with TRBD1. Looked up from germline, CDR1 is SGHRS and CDR2 is YFSETQ. V was pared by 2 bases and J by 6 bases, with 5 bases of the junction left unmatched. The CDR3 covers 15 residues. CDR3 sequence: CASSLSTGGDEKLFF. The CDR3, as DNA: TGCGCCAGCAGCTTAAGTACAGGGGGCGATGAAAAACTGTTTTTT.

The chain is built from TRBV18 and TRBJ1-1; tentatively, D is TRBD1 (6 bases). Trimming took off 5 bases at V and 1 base at J, with 14 bases between the two ends. The CDR3 totals 15 residues. The V gene's germline CDR1 is KGHSH and CDR2 LQKENI. The CDR3: CASSTVSTGNTEAFF. Written as DNA, the CDR3 is TGTGCCAGCTCAACGGTGTCGACAGGGAACACTGAAGCTTTCTTT.

V gene TRBV6-1 combines with J gene TRBJ2-1; D is unresolved. The V gene lost 0 bases and the J gene lost 8 bases, with 8 bases spanning the gap. This CDR3 spans 13 amino acids. Per germline, CDR1 MNHNS and CDR2 SASEGT. CDR3 nucleotide sequence: TGTGCCAGCAGTGAAGCGTGGCTCGATGAGCAGTTCTTC. Translation gives CASSEAWLDEQFF.

V gene TRBV7-6 combines with J gene TRBJ1-6; D may be TRBD1 (6 bases). This CDR3 region has 17 residues. Germline loops: CDR1 SGHVS, CDR2 FNYEAQ. Between the trimmed V and J ends, which lost 5 bases and 1 base, there was a span of 15 bases. The DNA for the CDR3 is TGTGCCAGCAGCCAACTCGCCAGGGGATCCTATAATTCACCCCTCCACTTT. Amino acids: CASSQLARGSYNSPLHF.

This clone was seen a single time. CDR3 sequence (DNA): TGTGCCACCGGGTTTGGGAGGGGCACTGAAGCTTTCTTT. This codes for CATGFGRGTEAFF. The chain links TRBV15 to TRBJ1-1; possibly TRBD1 for D (5 bases). Trimming pared 8 bases from V and 4 bases from J, leaving 14 bases between. Germline CDR1 and CDR2: LNHNV and YYDKDF (reference sequence). The CDR3 runs to 13 residues.

V usage is TRBV25-1 and J usage is TRBJ2-5; D unresolved. V lost 3 bases to trimming and J lost 2 bases, with 10 bases between them. There are 14 residues in the CDR3. CDR1 is MGHDK, CDR2 SYGVNS, per germline. For the CDR3, the DNA is TGTGCCAGCAGTGATCTAAACAGACAAGAGACCCAGTACTTC. Translating gives CASSDLNRQETQYF. The complete variable domain, with remaining parts taken from reference TRBV25-1 and TRBJ2-5, reads EADIYQTPRYLVIGTGKKITLECSQTMGHDKMYWYQQDPGMELHLIHYSYGVNSTEKGDLSSESTVSRIRTEHFPLTLESARPSHTSQYLCASSDLNRQETQYFGPGTRLLVL.

The rearrangement uses TRBV11-2 and TRBJ2-2; a weak D match, TRBD1 (5 bases). The germline V gene has CDR1 SGHAT and CDR2 FQNNGV. This CDR3 has 16 residues. V was trimmed by 5 bases and J by 5 bases, leaving 18 bases between them. The CDR3 DNA reads as TGTGCCAGCAGCCCCAACGACCCAGGGTATACCGGGGAGCTGTTTTTT. Residues: CASSPNDPGYTGELFF.

This clone was detected only a few times. This rearrangement joins TRBV11-2 to TRBJ2-1, with D unclear. The CDR3 has 16 amino acids. The germline V gene encodes CDR1 SGHAT and CDR2 FQNNGV. Trimming took off 0 bases at V and 5 bases at J, with 14 bases between the two ends. This CDR3 is CASSLETPGPNNEQFF. The DNA for the CDR3 is TGTGCCAGCAGCTTAGAGACTCCGGGTCCCAACAATGAGCAGTTCTTC.